This TCR beta chain was found in a study of chemoradiotherapy in HPV16-positive cancers. Study-level information: Candidate HPV-specific T-cell clones and common TCR motifs came from functional assays in two HPV16-positive patients.

As concerns this clone: Its antigen is as yet unknown.

The assay was immunoSEQ multiplex PCR, and TCRdb's table has in-frame clones only and misses some. The table lists about 68,000 clones, around nine tenths of them singletons. Between the trimmed V and J ends, which lost 4 bases and 2 bases, there was a span of 15 bases. The V gene's germline CDR1 is SGHRS and CDR2 YFSETQ. The CDR3 consists of 15 residues. Study-level findings and limits: HPV-specific T cells were functionally defined from only two HPV16-positive patients. Better recurrence-free survival went with HPV-responsive T-cell expansion in HPV16-positive patients. Non-HPV-specific T cells did not expand in tumors during treatment, whereas candidate HPV-specific clones and E7-related motifs did.

The clonotype originates from a human donor with HPV-associated anogenital cancer. V gene TRBV5-1 combines with J gene TRBJ2-5; D is unclear. The specimen comprised blood, sampled from a patient who underwent chemoradiotherapy. The CDR3 region is CASSGSMAVQETQYF. In nucleotides, the CDR3 is TGCGCCAGCAGCGGGTCCATGGCAGTTCAAGAGACCCAGTACTTC.